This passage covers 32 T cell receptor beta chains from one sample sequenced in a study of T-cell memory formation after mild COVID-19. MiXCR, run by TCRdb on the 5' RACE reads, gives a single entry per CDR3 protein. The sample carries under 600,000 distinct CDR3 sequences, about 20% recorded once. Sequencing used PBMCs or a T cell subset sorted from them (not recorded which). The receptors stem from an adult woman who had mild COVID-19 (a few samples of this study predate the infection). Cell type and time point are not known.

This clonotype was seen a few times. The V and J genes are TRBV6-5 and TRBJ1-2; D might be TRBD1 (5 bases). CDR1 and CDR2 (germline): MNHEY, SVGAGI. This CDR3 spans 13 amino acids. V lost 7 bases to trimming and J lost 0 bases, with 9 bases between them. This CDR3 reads CASTRDSNYGYTF. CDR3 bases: TGTGCCAGCACCAGGGATTCTAACTATGGCTACACCTTC.

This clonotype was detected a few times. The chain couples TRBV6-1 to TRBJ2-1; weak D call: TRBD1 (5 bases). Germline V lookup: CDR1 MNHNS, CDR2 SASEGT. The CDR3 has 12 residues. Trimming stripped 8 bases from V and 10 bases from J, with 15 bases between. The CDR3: CASGPRVGEQFF. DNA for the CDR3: TGTGCCAGCGGTCCCAGGGTGGGCGAGCAGTTCTTC.

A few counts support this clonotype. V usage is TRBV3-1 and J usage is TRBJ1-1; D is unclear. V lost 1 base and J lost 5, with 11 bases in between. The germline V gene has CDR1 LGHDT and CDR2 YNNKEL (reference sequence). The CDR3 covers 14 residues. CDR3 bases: TGTGCCAGCAGCCAAGTCACGGAGAGGACTGAAGCTTTCTTT. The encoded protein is CASSQVTERTEAFF.

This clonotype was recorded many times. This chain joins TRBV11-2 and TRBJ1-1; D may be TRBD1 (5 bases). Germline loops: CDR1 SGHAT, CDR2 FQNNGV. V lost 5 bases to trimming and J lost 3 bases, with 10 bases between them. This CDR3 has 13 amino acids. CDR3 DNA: TGTGCCAGCAGCACCAGGGTTGACACTGAAGCTTTCTTT. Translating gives CASSTRVDTEAFF.

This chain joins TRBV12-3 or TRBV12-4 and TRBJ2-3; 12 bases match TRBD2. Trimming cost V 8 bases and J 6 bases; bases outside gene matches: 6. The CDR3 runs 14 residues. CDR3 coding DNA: TGTGCCAGCGTGGCTAGCGGGGGGGCTGATACGCAGTATTTT. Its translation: CASVASGGADTQYF.

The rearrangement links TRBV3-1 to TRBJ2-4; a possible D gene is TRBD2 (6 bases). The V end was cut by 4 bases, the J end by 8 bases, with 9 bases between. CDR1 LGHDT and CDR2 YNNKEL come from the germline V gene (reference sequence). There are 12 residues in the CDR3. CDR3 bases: TGTGCCAGCAGCCCTGGGGGGTACATTCAGTACTTC. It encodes CASSPGGYIQYF.

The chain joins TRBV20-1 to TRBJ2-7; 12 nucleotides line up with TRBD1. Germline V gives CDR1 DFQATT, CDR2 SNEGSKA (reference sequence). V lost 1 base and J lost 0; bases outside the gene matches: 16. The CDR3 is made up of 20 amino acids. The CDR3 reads CSARVHRGDRGLLSSYEQYF. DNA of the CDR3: TGCAGTGCTAGAGTACACAGGGGGGACAGGGGGCTACTTAGCTCCTACGAGCAGTACTTC.

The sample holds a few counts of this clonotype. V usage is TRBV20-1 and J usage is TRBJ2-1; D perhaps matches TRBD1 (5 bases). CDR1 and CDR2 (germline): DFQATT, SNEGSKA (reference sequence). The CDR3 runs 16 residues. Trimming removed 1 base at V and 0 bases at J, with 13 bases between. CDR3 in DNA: TGCAGTGCTAGAGGGACAACTACCCCCTCCTACAATGAGCAGTTCTTC. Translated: CSARGTTTPSYNEQFF.

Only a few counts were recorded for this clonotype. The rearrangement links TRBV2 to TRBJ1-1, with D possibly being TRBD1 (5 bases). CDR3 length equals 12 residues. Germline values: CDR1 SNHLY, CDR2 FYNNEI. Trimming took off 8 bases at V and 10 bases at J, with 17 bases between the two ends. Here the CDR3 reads CASLTGGLPAFF. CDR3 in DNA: TGTGCCAGCCTAACGGGGGGGTTACCAGCTTTCTTT.

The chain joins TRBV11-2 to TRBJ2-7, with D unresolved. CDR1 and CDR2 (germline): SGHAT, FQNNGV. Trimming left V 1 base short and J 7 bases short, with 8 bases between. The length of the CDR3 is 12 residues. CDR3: CASSLVPQEQYF. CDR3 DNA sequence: TGTGCCAGCAGCTTAGTCCCCCAGGAGCAGTACTTC. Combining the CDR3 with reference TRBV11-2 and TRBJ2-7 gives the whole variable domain EAGVAQSPRYKIIEKRQSVAFWCNPISGHATLYWYQQILGQGPKLLIQFQNNGVVDDSQLPKDRFSAERLKGVDSTLKIQPAKLEDSAVYLCASSLVPQEQYFGPGTRLTVT.

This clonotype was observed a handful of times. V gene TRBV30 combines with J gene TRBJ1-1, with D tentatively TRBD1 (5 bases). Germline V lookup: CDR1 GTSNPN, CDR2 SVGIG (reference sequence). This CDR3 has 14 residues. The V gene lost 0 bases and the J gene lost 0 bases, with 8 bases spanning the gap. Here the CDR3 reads CAWSVGGVNTEAFF. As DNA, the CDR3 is TGTGCCTGGAGTGTGGGAGGGGTGAACACTGAAGCTTTCTTT.

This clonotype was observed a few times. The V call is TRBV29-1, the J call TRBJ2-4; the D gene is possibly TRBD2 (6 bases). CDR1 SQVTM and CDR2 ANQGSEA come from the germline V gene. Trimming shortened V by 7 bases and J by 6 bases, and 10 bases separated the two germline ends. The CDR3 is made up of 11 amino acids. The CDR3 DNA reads TGCAGCGCGGCGCGGGGAAACATTCAGTACTTC. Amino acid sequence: CSAARGNIQYF.

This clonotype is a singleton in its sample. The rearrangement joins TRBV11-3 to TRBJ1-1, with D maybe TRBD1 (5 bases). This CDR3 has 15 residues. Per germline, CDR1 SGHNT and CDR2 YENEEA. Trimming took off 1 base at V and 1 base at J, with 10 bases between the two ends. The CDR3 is CASSLAYDRNTEAFF. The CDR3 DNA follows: TGTGCCAGCAGCTTAGCCTACGACAGGAACACTGAAGCTTTCTTT.

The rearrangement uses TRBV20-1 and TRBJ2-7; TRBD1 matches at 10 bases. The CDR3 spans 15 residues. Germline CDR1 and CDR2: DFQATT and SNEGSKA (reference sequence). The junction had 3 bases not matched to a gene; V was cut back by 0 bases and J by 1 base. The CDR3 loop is CSARDGDRGSYEQYF. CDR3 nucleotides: TGCAGTGCTAGAGATGGGGACAGGGGTTCCTACGAGCAGTACTTC.

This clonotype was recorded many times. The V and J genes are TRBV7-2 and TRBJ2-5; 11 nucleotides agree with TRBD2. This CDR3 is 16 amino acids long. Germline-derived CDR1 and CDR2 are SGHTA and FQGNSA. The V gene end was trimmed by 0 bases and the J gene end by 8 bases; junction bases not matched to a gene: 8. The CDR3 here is CASSLARTSGSETQYF. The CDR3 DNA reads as TGTGCCAGCAGCTTAGCGCGTACTAGCGGGAGTGAAACCCAGTACTTC.

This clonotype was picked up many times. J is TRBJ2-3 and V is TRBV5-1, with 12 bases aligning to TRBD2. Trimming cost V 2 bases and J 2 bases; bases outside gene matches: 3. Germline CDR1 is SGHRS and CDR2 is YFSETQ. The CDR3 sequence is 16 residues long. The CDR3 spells CASSFRTSGITDTQYF. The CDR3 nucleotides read TGCGCCAGCAGCTTCCGGACTAGCGGGATCACAGATACGCAGTATTTT. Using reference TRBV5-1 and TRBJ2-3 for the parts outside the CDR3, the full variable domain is KAGVTQTPRYLIKTRGQQVTLSCSPISGHRSVSWYQQTPGQGLQFLFEYFSETQRNKGNFPGRFSGRQFSNSRSEMNVSTLELGDSALYLCASSFRTSGITDTQYFGPGTRLTVL.

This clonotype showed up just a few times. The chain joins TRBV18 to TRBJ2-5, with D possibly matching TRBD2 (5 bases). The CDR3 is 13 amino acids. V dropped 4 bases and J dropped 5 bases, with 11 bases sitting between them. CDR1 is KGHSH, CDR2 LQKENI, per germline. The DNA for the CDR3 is TGTGCCAGCTCACTTAGGCCGGGGGAGACCCAGTACTTC. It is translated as CASSLRPGETQYF.

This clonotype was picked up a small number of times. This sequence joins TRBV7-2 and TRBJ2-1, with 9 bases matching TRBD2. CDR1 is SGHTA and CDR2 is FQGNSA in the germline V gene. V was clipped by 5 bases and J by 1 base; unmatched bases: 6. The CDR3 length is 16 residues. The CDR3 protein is CASSHNSGGSYNEQFF. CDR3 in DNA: TGTGCCAGCAGCCACAATAGCGGGGGATCCTACAATGAGCAGTTCTTC.

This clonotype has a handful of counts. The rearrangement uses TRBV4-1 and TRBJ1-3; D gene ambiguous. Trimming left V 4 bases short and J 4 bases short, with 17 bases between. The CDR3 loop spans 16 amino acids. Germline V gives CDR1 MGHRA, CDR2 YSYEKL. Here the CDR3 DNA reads TGCGCCAGCAGCCCGCTGGAGGGCGGCGCGGGAAACACCATATATTTT. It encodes CASSPLEGGAGNTIYF.

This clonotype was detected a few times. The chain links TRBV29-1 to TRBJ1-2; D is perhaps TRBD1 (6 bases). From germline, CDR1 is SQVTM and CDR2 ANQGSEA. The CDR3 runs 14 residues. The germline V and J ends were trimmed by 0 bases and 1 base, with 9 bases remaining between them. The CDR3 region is CSVEEWDINYGYTF. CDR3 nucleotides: TGCAGCGTTGAAGAATGGGACATTAACTATGGCTACACCTTC. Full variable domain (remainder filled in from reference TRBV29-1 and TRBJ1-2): SAVISQKPSRDICQRGTSLTIQCQVDSQVTMMFWYRQQPGQSLTLIATANQGSEATYESGFVIDKFPISRPNLTFSTLTVSNMSPEDSSIYLCSVEEWDINYGYTFGSGTRLTVV.

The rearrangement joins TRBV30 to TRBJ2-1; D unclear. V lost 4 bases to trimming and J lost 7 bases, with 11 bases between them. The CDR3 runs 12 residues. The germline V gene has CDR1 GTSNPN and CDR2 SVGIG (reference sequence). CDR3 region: CAWKPDGNEQFF. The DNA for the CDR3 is TGTGCCTGGAAACCGGACGGTAATGAGCAGTTCTTC.

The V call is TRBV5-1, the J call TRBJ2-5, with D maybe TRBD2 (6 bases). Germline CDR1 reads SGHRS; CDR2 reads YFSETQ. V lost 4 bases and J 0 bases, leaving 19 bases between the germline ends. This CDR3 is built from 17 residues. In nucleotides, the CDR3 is TGCGCCAGCAGCGTGGAGGGGCCCGACTTTTACCAAGAGACCCAGTACTTC. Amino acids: CASSVEGPDFYQETQYF. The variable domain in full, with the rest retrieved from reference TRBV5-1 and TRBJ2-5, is KAGVTQTPRYLIKTRGQQVTLSCSPISGHRSVSWYQQTPGQGLQFLFEYFSETQRNKGNFPGRFSGRQFSNSRSEMNVSTLELGDSALYLCASSVEGPDFYQETQYFGPGTRLLVL.

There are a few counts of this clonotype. CDR3 sequence (DNA): TGTGCCAGCCCGAGTAGGGGGAATCAAACTAGCACAGATACGCAGTATTTT. Encoded protein: CASPSRGNQTSTDTQYF. The genes are TRBV7-2 and TRBJ2-3; possibly TRBD1 for D (6 bases). V gave up 8 bases and J gave up 0 bases, with 21 bases separating them. CDR1 and CDR2 from the germline V gene are SGHTA and FQGNSA. The CDR3 loop spans 17 amino acids. Complete variable domain (other parts from reference TRBV7-2 and TRBJ2-3): GAGVSQSPSNKVTEKGKDVELRCDPISGHTALYWYRQSLGQGLEFLIYFQGNSAPDKSGLPSDRFSAERTGGSVSTLTIQRTQQEDSAVYLCASPSRGNQTSTDTQYFGPGTRLTVL.

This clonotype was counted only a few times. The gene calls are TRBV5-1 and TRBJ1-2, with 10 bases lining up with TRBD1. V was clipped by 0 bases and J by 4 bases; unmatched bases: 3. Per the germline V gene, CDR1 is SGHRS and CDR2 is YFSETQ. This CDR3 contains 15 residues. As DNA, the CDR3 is TGCGCCAGCAGCTTGGGACAGGGGGCCGGCTATGGCTACACCTTC. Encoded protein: CASSLGQGAGYGYTF.

CDR3 sequence (DNA): TGCAGTGCTAGAGACCGGGGACAGTTTAACACTGAAGCTTTCTTT. Its protein is CSARDRGQFNTEAFF. V is TRBV20-1 and J is TRBJ1-1; 7 nucleotides agree with TRBD1. The V and J ends lost 0 bases and 2 bases, in that order; junction bases with no gene match: 6. Germline values: CDR1 DFQATT, CDR2 SNEGSKA (reference sequence). This CDR3 region has 15 residues.

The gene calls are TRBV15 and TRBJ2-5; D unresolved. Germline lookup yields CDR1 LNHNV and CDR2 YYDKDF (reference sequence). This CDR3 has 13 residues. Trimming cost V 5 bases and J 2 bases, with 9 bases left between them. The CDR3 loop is CATSPARQETQYF. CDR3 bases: TGTGCCACCAGCCCCGCGAGACAAGAGACCCAGTACTTC. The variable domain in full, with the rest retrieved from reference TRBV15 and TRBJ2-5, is DAMVIQNPRYQVTQFGKPVTLSCSQTLNHNVMYWYQQKSSQAPKLLFHYYDKDFNNEADTPDNFQSRRPNTSFCFLDIRSPGLGDTAMYLCATSPARQETQYFGPGTRLLVL.

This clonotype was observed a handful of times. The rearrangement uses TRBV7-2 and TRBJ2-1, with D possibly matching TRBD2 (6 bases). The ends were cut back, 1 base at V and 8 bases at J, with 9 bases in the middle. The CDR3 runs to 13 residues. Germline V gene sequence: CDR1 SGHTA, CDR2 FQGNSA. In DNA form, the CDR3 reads TGTGCCAGCAGCTTAGGACTAGTCGATGAGCAGTTCTTC. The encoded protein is CASSLGLVDEQFF. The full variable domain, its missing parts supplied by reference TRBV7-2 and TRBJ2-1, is GAGVSQSPSNKVTEKGKDVELRCDPISGHTALYWYRQSLGQGLEFLIYFQGNSAPDKSGLPSDRFSAERTGGSVSTLTIQRTQQEDSAVYLCASSLGLVDEQFFGPGTRLTVL.

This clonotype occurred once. CDR3 DNA sequence: TGTGCCAGCAGCCTACAGGGTCTTGGAAACACCATATATTTT. Encoded protein: CASSLQGLGNTIYF. J is TRBJ1-3 and V is TRBV7-2; D is possibly TRBD1 (6 bases). The CDR3 is made up of 14 amino acids. Deletions cut 5 bases from V and 3 bases from J, with 11 bases between. Germline V gene lookup returns CDR1 SGHTA and CDR2 FQGNSA. The variable domain in full, completed from reference TRBV7-2 and TRBJ1-3, reads GAGVSQSPSNKVTEKGKDVELRCDPISGHTALYWYRQSLGQGLEFLIYFQGNSAPDKSGLPSDRFSAERTGGSVSTLTIQRTQQEDSAVYLCASSLQGLGNTIYFGEGSWLTVV.

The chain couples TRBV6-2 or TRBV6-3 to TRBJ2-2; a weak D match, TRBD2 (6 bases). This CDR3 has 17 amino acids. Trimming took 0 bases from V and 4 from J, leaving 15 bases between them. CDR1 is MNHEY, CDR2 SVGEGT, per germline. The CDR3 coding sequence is TGTGCCAGCAGTTACTCAGTAGAGGGGACTGCCACCGGGGAGCTGTTTTTT. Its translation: CASSYSVEGTATGELFF.

DNA for the CDR3: TGTGCCAGCAGCTTACGGCCCCAAGGCGGGAGGAGCTCCTACGAGCAGTACTTC. It specifies CASSLRPQGGRSSYEQYF. The chain has TRBV7-9 and TRBJ2-7, with TRBD2 identical over 8 bases. The CDR3 length is 18 residues. J gave up 0 bases and V 2 bases, and 12 bases lay outside the gene matches. From germline, CDR1 is SEHNR and CDR2 FQNEAQ (reference sequence).

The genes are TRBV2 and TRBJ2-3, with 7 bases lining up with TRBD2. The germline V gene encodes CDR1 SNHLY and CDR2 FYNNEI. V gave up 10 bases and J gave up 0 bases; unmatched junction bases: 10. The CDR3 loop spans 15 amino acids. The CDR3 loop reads CATAKGLPSTDTQYF. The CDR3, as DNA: TGTGCCACCGCAAAGGGACTACCTAGCACAGATACGCAGTATTTT.

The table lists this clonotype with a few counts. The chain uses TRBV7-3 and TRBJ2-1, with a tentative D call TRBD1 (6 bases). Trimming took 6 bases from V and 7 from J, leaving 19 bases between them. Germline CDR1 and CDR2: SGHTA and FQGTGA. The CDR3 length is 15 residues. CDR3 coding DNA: TGTGCCAGCAGAGCTCCAGGGGCGTCGGAGAATGAGCAGTTCTTC. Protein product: CASRAPGASENEQFF.